This T cell receptor beta chain was identified during a study of CXCR3-negative and CXCR3-positive naive CD8 T cells. Study conclusions and caveats: Memory cells diverged, while naive CXCR3-positive and CXCR3-negative cells had similar TRBV-TRBJ usage.

The authors made the TRB cDNA libraries by 5' RACE using UMI labels. For each CDR3 protein, TCRdb gives one entry from its re-call of the 5' RACE reads, without DNA. This sample contains approximately 6,200 distinct CDR3 sequences. Remarks on this clonotype: The antigen remains unidentified.

CDR1 and CDR2 (germline): SGHVS, FNYEAQ. The CDR3 length is 13 residues. Source material: naive CXCR3- CD8+ T cells from blood. This sample's subset: CD45RO-CCR7+CD27+CD95- naive CD8+ T cells lacking CXCR3 (TNR3-). The receptor comes from a human donor in good health. Some clones in this sample may be carry-over from other donors' samples. V and J are TRBV7-6 and TRBJ2-7; TCRdb designates TRBD2, a call that cannot be tested without DNA. CDR3 protein: CASSRTSSYEQYF.